This T cell receptor beta chain was sequenced during a study of blood T cell repertoires in COVID-19. The CDR3 loop spans 16 amino acids. Cohorts were determined from participant-reported clinical history. This clone appeared a few times. Measured with immunoSEQ multiplex PCR; TCRdb has only the in-frame clones, and not every one. The sample includes tens of thousands of clones, approximately 78% of them seen just once. Sequencing input: PBMCs or T cells enriched from blood (not recorded which). This TCR derives from a woman between 50 and 59 years old with acute COVID-19. This chain uses TRBV21-1 with TRBJ1-2; the table's D gene call, TRBD1, was not cross checked with the DNA. TRBV21-1 has pseudogene status. The chain's CDR3 is CASRLQGAALYYGYTF. In DNA, the CDR3 is TGTGCCAGCAGGTTACAGGGGGCGGCGCTTTACTATGGCTACACCTTC.